This is a list of T cell receptor beta chains from one sample in a study of blood T cell repertoires in COVID-19. The table came from immunoSEQ multiplex PCR; TCRdb's copy has only in-frame clones and leaves some out. This repertoire shows over 200,000 clones, around nine tenths found once; its top ten account for roughly 6%. The specimen was peripheral blood. The receptors originated from a man aged 55 to 69 who had recovered from COVID-19. Both conserved end residues are part of each CDR3. D genes are given only for firm matches. Expanded clones are given a class, and other clones once, few, many or no size at all.

v_gene,abundance,j_gene,d_gene,CDR3nt,CDR3aa
TRBV24-1,-,TRBJ1-1,-,TGTGCCACCAGGGGGCCAGGGAACACTGAAGCTTTCTTT,CATRGPGNTEAFF
TRBV5-1,-,TRBJ1-6,-,TGCGCCAGCAGCTTGGCCGTGAATTCACCCCTCCACTTT,CASSLAVNSPLHF
TRBV12-3/TRBV12-4,-,TRBJ1-1,TRBD1,TGTGCCTGGACAGGGGGCGCGGGAGCTTTCTTT,CAWTGGAGAFF
TRBV29-1,-,TRBJ2-7,TRBD1,TGCAGCGTTGGGGGACAGGGGATCGGGGAGCAGTACTTC,CSVGGQGIGEQYF
TRBV28,-,TRBJ1-1,-,TGTGCCAGCAGTGTGACAGGCCTTTACACTGAAGCTTTCTTT,CASSVTGLYTEAFF
TRBV27,-,TRBJ2-5,-,TGTGCCAGCAGTTTAAGGGGTCGTGAGACCCAGTACTTC,CASSLRGRETQYF
TRBV5-8,-,TRBJ2-1,-,TGTGCCAGCAGCTTGGTGGTGAGTTTCTCCTACAATGAGCAGTTCTTC,CASSLVVSFSYNEQFF
TRBV5-4,-,TRBJ1-2,-,TGTGCCAGCAGCTTGGGTAAGGGGGACTATGGCTACACCTTC,CASSLGKGDYGYTF
TRBV5-1,-,TRBJ2-7,-,TGCGCCAGCAGCCTAGAAACAGCGGTGGGCTCCTACGAGCAGTACTTC,CASSLETAVGSYEQYF
TRBV9,-,TRBJ2-5,-,TGTGCCAGCAGCGTACCGGGTGAGACCCAGTACTTC,CASSVPGETQYF
TRBV18,-,TRBJ2-1,-,TGTGCCAGCTCACCACCGGGGACTGGTTACAATGAGCAGTTCTTC,CASSPPGTGYNEQFF
TRBV6-1,-,TRBJ2-2,-,TGTGCCAGCAGTGCCTGGGCAGGGAGGGGGACCGGGGAGCTGTTTTTT,CASSAWAGRGTGELFF
TRBV2,once,TRBJ1-2,TRBD1,TGTGCCAGCAGTTGGGACAGGGTAGAGGGCTACACCTTC,CASSWDRVEGYTF
TRBV11-2,-,TRBJ2-3,TRBD1,TGTGCCAGCAGCTTTTTTTCAACAGGGGGCAATATACGAGATACGCAGTATTTT,CASSFFSTGGNIRDTQYF
TRBV7-6,-,TRBJ2-3,TRBD2,TGTGCCAGCAGCTTAGTCCCACTAGCGGGGAAGACAGATACGCAGTATTTT,CASSLVPLAGKTDTQYF
TRBV6-6,-,TRBJ2-1,-,TGTGCCAGCAGCCCTTCCGATGAGCAGTTCTTC,CASSPSDEQFF
TRBV4-1,-,TRBJ2-7,-,TGCGCCAGCAGCCAAGAGGGAGGCTACGAGCAGTACTTC,CASSQEGGYEQYF
TRBV5-4,once,TRBJ2-5,-,TGTGCCAGCAGCCCTAGAACACAAGAGACCCAGTACTTC,CASSPRTQETQYF
TRBV10-3,few,TRBJ1-6,TRBD1,TGTGCCATCAGGCCCGGGACAGGACAGAATTCACCCCTCCACTTT,CAIRPGTGQNSPLHF
TRBV5-1,-,TRBJ2-5,-,TGCGCCAGCAGCTTCCGACCGGGCGGGGCCGCGGCGGAGACCCAGTACTTC,CASSFRPGGAAAETQYF
TRBV14,-,TRBJ2-7,-,TGTGCCAGCAGCCAAGCTACTCTCCGGGACAATTACGAGCAGTACTTC,CASSQATLRDNYEQYF
TRBV6-5,once,TRBJ1-2,-,TGTGCCAGCAGTTACTCACAGGGCGGTGACTATGGCTACACCTTC,CASSYSQGGDYGYTF
TRBV29-1,-,TRBJ2-2,-,TGCAGCGTTATGGGCGGGCTGAACACCGGGGAGCTGTTTTTT,CSVMGGLNTGELFF
TRBV19,-,TRBJ1-3,-,TGTGCCAGTAAGAGTGGTCTGGGGAGAGTGGCTGGAAACACCATATATTTT,CASKSGLGRVAGNTIYF
TRBV5-1,-,TRBJ2-5,TRBD2,TGCGCCAGCAGCCCTCGGACTAGCGGGAGTAGAGAGACCCAGTACTTC,CASSPRTSGSRETQYF
TRBV6-4,-,TRBJ1-2,TRBD1,TGTGCCAGCAGCGCGACAGGGAACTATGGCTACACCTTC,CASSATGNYGYTF
TRBV27,-,TRBJ1-1,TRBD1,TGTGCCAGCAGCCATAGCCGCCCCGACAGGGAGAACACTGAAGCTTTCTTT,CASSHSRPDRENTEAFF
TRBV6-4,-,TRBJ2-2,-,TGTGCCAGCAGTGAGAGGCACCAAAACACCGGGGAGCTGTTTTTT,CASSERHQNTGELFF
TRBV7-9,-,TRBJ2-7,TRBD1,TGTGCCAGCAGTTCGGACAGGGCTAGCTCCTACGAGCAGTACTTC,CASSSDRASSYEQYF
TRBV21-1,-,TRBJ2-7,-,TGTGCCAGCAGCAGCCCTAGGTGGCGGCGCAAAACCCCTCCCACCTACGAGCAGTACTTC,CASSSPRWRRKTPPTYEQYF
TRBV5-6,-,TRBJ1-1,-,TGTGCCAGCAGCTTGGTGGATGGGGGCGCAGAAGCTTTCTTT,CASSLVDGGAEAFF
TRBV11-3,-,TRBJ2-5,-,TGTGCCAGCAGCTTCAACAGCCAAGAGACCCAGTACTTC,CASSFNSQETQYF
TRBV5-1,-,TRBJ2-1,TRBD2,TGCGCCAGCAGCGCTTATCCTAGCGGGAGGGCCGCCACCTTGCCCTCCTACAATGAGCAGTTCTTC,CASSAYPSGRAATLPSYNEQFF
TRBV7-2,-,TRBJ2-3,-,TGTGCCAGCAGCTTAGGTTTCAGGGGCAGCCACACAGATACGCAGTATTTT,CASSLGFRGSHTDTQYF
TRBV5-1,once,TRBJ2-7,TRBD2,TGCGCCAGCAGCTCGGGACTAGCGATGAGCTCCTACGAGCAGTACTTC,CASSSGLAMSSYEQYF
TRBV7-9,-,TRBJ2-3,TRBD2,TGTGCCACCGGGGGGGGGACAGATACGCAGTATTTT,CATGGGTDTQYF
TRBV3-1/TRBV3-2,-,TRBJ1-5,-,TGTGCCAGCAGCCAAGATAGGGGTCAGCCCCAGCATTTT,CASSQDRGQPQHF
TRBV5-6,-,TRBJ2-7,-,TGTGCCAGCAGCTTGAGTTGGACAGATAAGTACGAGCAGTACTTC,CASSLSWTDKYEQYF
TRBV5-1,-,TRBJ2-3,TRBD1,TGCGCCAGCAGCTTGGCCGGGACAGGGGTAGCAGATACGCAGTATTTT,CASSLAGTGVADTQYF
TRBV10-1,-,TRBJ1-2,TRBD1,TGCGCCAGCAGTGAGCCTTCCTGGGGACAGGGGGCCCGTCAGGGAATAGACTATGGCTACACCTTC,CASSEPSWGQGARQGIDYGYTF
TRBV19,-,TRBJ2-1,TRBD2,TGTGCCAGTAACACCGGACTAGCGGCATACAATGAGCAGTTCTTC,CASNTGLAAYNEQFF
TRBV3-1/TRBV3-2,-,TRBJ2-5,TRBD2,TGTGCCAGCAGCTTGGGACTAGCGGGATCGGATGAGACCCAGTACTTC,CASSLGLAGSDETQYF
TRBV30,-,TRBJ1-2,TRBD1,TGTGCCTGGAAGGGACAGGGAACAGGCGGCTACACCTTC,CAWKGQGTGGYTF
TRBV12-3/TRBV12-4,-,TRBJ2-7,-,TGTGCCAGCAGTCGGGACAACTCCTACGAGCAGTACTTC,CASSRDNSYEQYF
TRBV6-5,-,TRBJ1-6,TRBD1,TGTGCCAGCAGTAAGGACAGGGTAGCGTCACCCCTCCACTTT,CASSKDRVASPLHF
TRBV5-4,-,TRBJ2-1,-,TGTGCCAGCAGCCGCACGGGGAGCTCCTACAATGAGCAGTTCTTC,CASSRTGSSYNEQFF
TRBV5-8,-,TRBJ1-3,TRBD1,TGTGCCAGCAGCTCGGAGGTAGGGGACAGGGGCCCCGGAAACACCATATATTTT,CASSSEVGDRGPGNTIYF
TRBV6-5,-,TRBJ2-5,TRBD2,TGTGCCAGCAGTTACTCAGGGGCGGGAGGAGGAACGACCCAGTACTTC,CASSYSGAGGGTTQYF
TRBV4-2,-,TRBJ2-5,TRBD1,TGTGCCAGCAGCCAAGGCGGGACAGGGGGCTATCGGGAGACCCAGTACTTC,CASSQGGTGGYRETQYF
TRBV2,-,TRBJ1-2,TRBD1,TGTGCCAGCAAGACAGGGGGCAACTATGGCTACACCTTC,CASKTGGNYGYTF
TRBV7-2,-,TRBJ2-3,-,TGTGCCAGCAGCGACAACGCCGGAGATACGCAGTATTTT,CASSDNAGDTQYF
TRBV30,-,TRBJ1-2,-,TGTGCCTGGGACGGAGCCTATGGCTACACCTTC,CAWDGAYGYTF